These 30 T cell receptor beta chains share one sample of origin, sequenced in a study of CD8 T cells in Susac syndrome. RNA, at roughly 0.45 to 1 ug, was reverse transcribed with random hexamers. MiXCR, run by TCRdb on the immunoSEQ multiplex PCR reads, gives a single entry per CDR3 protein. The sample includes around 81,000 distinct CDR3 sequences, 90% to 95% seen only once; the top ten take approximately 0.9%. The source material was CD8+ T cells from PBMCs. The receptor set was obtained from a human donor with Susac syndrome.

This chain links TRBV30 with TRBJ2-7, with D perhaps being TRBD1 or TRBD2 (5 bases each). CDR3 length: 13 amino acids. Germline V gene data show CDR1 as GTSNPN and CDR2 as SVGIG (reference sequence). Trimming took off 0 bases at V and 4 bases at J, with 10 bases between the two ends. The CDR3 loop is CAWSVEGFYEQYF. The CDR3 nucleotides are TGTGCCTGGAGTGTAGAGGGGTTTTACGAGCAGTACTTC.

This chain's CDR3 is CASSLETLSYEQYF. The CDR3 bases are TGTGCCAGCAGCTTAGAAACCCTCTCCTACGAGCAGTACTTC. The chain carries TRBV13 and TRBJ2-7; D ambiguous. V shed 1 base and J shed 0 bases, with 7 bases lying between them. CDR1 is PRHDT and CDR2 is FYEKMQ in the germline V gene (reference sequence). The CDR3 covers 14 residues.

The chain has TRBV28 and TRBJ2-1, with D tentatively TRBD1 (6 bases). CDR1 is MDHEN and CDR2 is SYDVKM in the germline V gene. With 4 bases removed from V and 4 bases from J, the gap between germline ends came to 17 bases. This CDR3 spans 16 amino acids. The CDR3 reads CASSSMGRDTYNEQFF. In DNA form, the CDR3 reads TGTGCCAGCAGTTCAATGGGTCGGGACACGTACAATGAGCAGTTCTTC.

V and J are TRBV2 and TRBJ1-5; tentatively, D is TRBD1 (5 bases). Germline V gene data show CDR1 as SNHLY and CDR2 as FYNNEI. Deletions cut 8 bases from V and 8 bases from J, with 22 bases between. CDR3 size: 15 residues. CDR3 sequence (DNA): TGTGCCAGCCTAAAAGGACTTCCTCCGGGGGAGCCCCAGCATTTT. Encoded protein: CASLKGLPPGEPQHF.

The CDR3 DNA follows: TGTGCCACTCCCCCGTTTAGACCTGGAGGGCCGGGAGGCGGGGAGCTGTTTTTT. Encoded protein: CATPPFRPGGPGGGELFF. The V gene is TRBV12-3 or TRBV12-4, the J gene TRBJ2-2, with 7 positions matching TRBD2. V dropped 10 bases and J dropped 7; count of bases not matched to a gene: 24. The CDR3 spans 18 residues.

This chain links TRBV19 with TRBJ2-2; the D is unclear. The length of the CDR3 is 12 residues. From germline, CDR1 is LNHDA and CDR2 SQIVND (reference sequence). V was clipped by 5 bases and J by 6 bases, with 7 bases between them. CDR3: CASSRSPGELFF. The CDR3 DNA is TGTGCCAGTAGTCGGTCCCCCGGGGAGCTGTTTTTT.

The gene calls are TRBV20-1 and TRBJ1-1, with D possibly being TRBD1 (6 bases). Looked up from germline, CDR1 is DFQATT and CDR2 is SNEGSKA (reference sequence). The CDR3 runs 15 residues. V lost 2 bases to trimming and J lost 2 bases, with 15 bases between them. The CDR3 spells CSARLGDNYNTEAFF. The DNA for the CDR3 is TGCAGTGCTAGACTAGGGGACAATTATAACACTGAAGCTTTCTTT.

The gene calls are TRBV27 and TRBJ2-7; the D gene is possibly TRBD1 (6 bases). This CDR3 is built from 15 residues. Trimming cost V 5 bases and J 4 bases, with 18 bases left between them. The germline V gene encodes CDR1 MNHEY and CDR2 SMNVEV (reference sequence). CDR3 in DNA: TGTGCCAGCAGTGAGGGGACATTGGGGTTGTACGAGCAGTACTTC. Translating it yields CASSEGTLGLYEQYF.

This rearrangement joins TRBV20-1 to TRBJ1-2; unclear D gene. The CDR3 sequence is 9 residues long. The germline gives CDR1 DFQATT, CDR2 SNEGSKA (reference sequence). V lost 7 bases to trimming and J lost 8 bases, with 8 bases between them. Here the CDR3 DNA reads TGCAGTGATCCGGTCGGCTACACCTTC. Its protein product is CSDPVGYTF.

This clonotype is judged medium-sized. In DNA, the CDR3 is TGTGCCAGCAGTGGACTAGCGGGAGACGAGGATACGCAGTATTTT. Translation gives CASSGLAGDEDTQYF. The rearrangement links TRBV6-1 to TRBJ2-3; 12 nucleotides line up with TRBD2. The CDR3 has 15 residues. The germline V gene encodes CDR1 MNHNS and CDR2 SASEGT. V lost 4 bases to trimming and J lost 6 bases; unmatched junction nucleotides: 5.

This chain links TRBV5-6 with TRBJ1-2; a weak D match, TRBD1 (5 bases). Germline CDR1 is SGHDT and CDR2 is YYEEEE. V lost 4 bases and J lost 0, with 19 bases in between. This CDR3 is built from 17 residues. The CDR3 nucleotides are TGTGCCAGCAGCACCGACGCTGGAGGGGCAGCTAACTATGGCTACACCTTC. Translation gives CASSTDAGGAANYGYTF.

The CDR3 DNA is TGTGCCTTCGCCGGGCCCGGGGAGCTGTTTTTT. Its protein product is CAFAGPGELFF. This rearrangement joins TRBV30 to TRBJ2-2, with D unclear. V was cut by 7 bases and J by 6 bases, with 9 bases left in between. This CDR3 has 11 residues. Germline V gene data show CDR1 as GTSNPN and CDR2 as SVGIG (reference sequence). Full variable domain (missing parts from reference TRBV30 and TRBJ2-2): SQTIHQWPATLVQPVGSPLSLECTVEGTSNPNLYWYRQAAGRGLQLLFYSVGIGQISSEVPQNLSASRPQDRQFILSSKKLLLSDSGFYLCAFAGPGELFFGEGSRLTVL.

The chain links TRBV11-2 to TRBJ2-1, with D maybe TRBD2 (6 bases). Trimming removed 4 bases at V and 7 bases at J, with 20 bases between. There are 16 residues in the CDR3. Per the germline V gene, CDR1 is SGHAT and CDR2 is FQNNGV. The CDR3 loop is CASSSPRGIVGNEQFF. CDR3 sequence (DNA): TGTGCCAGCAGCTCCCCACGGGGGATAGTAGGGAATGAGCAGTTCTTC.

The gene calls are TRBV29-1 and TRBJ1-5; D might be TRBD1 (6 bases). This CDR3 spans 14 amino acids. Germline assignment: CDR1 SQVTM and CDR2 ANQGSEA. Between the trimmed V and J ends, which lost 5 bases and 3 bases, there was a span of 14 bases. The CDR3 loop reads CSVLEGEINQPQHF. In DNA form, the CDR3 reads TGCAGCGTTCTGGAGGGGGAGATCAATCAGCCCCAGCATTTT.

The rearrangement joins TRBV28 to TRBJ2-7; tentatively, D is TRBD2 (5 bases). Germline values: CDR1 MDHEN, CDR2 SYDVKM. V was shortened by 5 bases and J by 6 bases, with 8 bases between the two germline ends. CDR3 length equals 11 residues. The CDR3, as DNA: TGTGCCAGCAGTGATCGGGGCGAGCAGTACTTC. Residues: CASSDRGEQYF.

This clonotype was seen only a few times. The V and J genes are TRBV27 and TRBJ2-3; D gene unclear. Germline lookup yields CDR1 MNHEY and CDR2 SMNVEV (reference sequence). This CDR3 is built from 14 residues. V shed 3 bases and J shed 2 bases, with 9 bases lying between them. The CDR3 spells CASSFDISTDTQYF. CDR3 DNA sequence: TGTGCCAGCAGTTTTGACATCTCCACAGATACGCAGTATTTT.

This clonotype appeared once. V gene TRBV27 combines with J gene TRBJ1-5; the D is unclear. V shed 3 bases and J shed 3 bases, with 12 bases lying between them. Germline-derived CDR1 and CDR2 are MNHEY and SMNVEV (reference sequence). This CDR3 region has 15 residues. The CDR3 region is CASSFTWPSNQPQHF. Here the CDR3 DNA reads TGTGCCAGCAGTTTTACGTGGCCGTCCAATCAGCCCCAGCATTTT.

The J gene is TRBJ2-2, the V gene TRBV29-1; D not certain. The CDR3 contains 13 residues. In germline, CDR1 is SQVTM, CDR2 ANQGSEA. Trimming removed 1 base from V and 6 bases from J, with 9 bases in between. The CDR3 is CSVEVYLAGELFF. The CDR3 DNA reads TGCAGCGTTGAAGTTTACCTCGCCGGGGAGCTGTTTTTT.

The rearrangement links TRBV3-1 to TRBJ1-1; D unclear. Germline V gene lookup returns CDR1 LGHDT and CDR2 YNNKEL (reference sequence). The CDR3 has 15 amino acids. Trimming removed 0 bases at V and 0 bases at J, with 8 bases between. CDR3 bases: TGTGCCAGCAGCCAAGAACCGTACATGAACACTGAAGCTTTCTTT. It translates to CASSQEPYMNTEAFF.

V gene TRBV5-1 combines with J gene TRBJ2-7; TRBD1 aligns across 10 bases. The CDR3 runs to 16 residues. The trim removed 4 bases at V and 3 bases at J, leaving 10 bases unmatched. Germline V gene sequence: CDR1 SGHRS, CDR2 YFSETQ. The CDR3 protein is CASSPGDRGFNYEQYF. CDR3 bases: TGCGCCAGCAGCCCGGGGGACAGGGGCTTCAACTACGAGCAGTACTTC.

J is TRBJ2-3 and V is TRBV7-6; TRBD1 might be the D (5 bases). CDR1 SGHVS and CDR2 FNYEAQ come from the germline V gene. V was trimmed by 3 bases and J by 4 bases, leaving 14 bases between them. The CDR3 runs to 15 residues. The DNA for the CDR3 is TGTGCCAGCAGCTTTGCAGGGATTGACGCAGATACGCAGTATTTT. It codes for CASSFAGIDADTQYF.

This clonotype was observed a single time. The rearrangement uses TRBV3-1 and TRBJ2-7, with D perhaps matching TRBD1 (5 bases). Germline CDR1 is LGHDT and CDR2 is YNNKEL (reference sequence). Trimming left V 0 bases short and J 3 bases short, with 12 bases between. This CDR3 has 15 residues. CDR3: CASSQEGSGFYEQYF. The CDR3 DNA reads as TGTGCCAGCAGCCAAGAAGGTTCAGGGTTCTACGAGCAGTACTTC.

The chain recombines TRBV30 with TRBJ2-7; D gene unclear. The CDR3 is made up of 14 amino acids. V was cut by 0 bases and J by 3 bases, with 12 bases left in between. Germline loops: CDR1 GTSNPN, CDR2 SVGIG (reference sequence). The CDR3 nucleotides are TGTGCCTGGAGTGTTGACGAAGGGATCTACGAGCAGTACTTC. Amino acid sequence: CAWSVDEGIYEQYF.

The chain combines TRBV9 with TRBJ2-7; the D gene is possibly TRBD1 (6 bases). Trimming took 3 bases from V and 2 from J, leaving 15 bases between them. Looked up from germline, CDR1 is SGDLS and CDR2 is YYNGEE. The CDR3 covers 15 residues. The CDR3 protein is CASSATGLSAYEQYF. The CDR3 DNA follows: TGTGCCAGCAGCGCCACAGGGCTTTCGGCCTACGAGCAGTACTTC.

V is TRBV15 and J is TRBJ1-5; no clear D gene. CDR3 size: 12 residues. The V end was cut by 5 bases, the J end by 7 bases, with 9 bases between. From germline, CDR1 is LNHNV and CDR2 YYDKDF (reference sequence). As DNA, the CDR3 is TGTGCCACCAGCGCAGTAAACCAGCCCCAGCATTTT. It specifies CATSAVNQPQHF.

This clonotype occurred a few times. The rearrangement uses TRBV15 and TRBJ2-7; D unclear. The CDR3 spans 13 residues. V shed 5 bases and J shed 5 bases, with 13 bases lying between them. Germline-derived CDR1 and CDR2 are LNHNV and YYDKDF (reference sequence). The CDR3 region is CATSPTAKHEQYF. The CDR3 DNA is TGTGCCACCAGCCCGACGGCGAAACACGAGCAGTACTTC. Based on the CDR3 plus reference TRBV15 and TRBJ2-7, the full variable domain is DAMVIQNPRYQVTQFGKPVTLSCSQTLNHNVMYWYQQKSSQAPKLLFHYYDKDFNNEADTPDNFQSRRPNTSFCFLDIRSPGLGDTAMYLCATSPTAKHEQYFGPGTRLTVT.

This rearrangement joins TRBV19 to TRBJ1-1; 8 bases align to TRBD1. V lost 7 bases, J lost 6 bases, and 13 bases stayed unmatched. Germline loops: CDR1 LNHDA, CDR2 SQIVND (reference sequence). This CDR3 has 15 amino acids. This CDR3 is CASNRQGLERAEAFF. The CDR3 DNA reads TGTGCCAGTAATCGACAGGGGCTAGAACGGGCTGAAGCTTTCTTT.

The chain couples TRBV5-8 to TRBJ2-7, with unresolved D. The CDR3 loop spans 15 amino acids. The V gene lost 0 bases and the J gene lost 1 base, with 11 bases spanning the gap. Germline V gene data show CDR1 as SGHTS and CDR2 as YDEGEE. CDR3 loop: CASSLGASESYEQYF. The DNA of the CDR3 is TGTGCCAGCAGCTTGGGGGCGAGCGAATCCTACGAGCAGTACTTC.

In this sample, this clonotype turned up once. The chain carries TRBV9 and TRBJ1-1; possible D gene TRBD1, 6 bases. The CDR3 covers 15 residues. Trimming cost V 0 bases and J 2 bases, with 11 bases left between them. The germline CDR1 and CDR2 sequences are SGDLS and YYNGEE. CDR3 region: CASSVGRTANTEAFF. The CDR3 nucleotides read TGTGCCAGCAGCGTAGGCAGGACAGCAAACACTGAAGCTTTCTTT. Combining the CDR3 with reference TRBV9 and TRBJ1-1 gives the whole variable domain DSGVTQTPKHLITATGQRVTLRCSPRSGDLSVYWYQQSLDQGLQFLIQYYNGEERAKGNILERFSAQQFPDLHSELNLSSLELGDSALYFCASSVGRTANTEAFFGQGTRLTVV.

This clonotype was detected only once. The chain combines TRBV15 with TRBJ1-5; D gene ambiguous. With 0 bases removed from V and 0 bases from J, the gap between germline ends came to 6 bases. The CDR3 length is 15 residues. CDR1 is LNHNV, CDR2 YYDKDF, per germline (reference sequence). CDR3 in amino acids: CATSREPHSNQPQHF. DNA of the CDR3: TGTGCCACCAGCAGAGAACCGCATAGCAATCAGCCCCAGCATTTT. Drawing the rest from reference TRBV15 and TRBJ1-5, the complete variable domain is DAMVIQNPRYQVTQFGKPVTLSCSQTLNHNVMYWYQQKSSQAPKLLFHYYDKDFNNEADTPDNFQSRRPNTSFCFLDIRSPGLGDTAMYLCATSREPHSNQPQHFGDGTRLSIL.